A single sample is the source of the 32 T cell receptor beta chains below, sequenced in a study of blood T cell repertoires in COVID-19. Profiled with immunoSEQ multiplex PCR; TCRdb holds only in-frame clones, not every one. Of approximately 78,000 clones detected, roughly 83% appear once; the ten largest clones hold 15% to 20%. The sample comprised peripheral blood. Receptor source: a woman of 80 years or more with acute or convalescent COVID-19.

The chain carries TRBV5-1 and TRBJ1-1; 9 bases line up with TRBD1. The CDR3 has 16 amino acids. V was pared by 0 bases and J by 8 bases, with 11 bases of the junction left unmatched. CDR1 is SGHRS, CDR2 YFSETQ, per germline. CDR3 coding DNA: TGCGCCAGCAGCTTGGGTCTCGGGGGACAGGGTATCGAAGCTTTCTTT. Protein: CASSLGLGGQGIEAFF.

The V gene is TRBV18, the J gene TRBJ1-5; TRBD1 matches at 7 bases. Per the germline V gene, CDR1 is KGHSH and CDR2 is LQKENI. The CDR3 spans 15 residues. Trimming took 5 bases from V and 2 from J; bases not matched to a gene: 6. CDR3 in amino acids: CASSLQGNGNQPQHF. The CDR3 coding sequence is TGTGCCAGCTCATTACAGGGGAACGGCAATCAGCCCCAGCATTTT.

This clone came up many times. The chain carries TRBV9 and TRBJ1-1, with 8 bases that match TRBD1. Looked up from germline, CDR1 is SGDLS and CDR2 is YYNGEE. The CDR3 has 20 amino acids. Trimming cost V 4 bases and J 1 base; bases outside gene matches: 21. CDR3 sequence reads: CASSSRTGPGSSGGNTEAFF. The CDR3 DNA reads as TGTGCCAGCAGCTCCCGGACAGGGCCTGGTTCAAGTGGTGGGAACACTGAAGCTTTCTTT.

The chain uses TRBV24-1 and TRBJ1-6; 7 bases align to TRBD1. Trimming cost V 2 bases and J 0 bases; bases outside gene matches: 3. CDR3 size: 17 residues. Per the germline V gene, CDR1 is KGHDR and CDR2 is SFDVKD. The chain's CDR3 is CATSDWTGISYNSPLHF. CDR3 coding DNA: TGTGCCACCAGTGATTGGACAGGTATCTCCTATAATTCACCCCTCCACTTT.

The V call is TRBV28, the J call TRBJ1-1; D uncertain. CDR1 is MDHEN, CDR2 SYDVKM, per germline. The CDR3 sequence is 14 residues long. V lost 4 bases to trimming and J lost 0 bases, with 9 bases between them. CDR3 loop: CASSSPSMNTEAFF. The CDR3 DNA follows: TGTGCCAGCAGTTCCCCCAGTATGAACACTGAAGCTTTCTTT.

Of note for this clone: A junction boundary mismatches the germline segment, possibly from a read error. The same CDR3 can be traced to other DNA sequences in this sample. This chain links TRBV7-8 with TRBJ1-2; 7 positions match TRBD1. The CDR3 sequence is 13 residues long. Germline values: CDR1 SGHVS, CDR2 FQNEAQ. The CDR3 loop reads CASSRDRDNGYTF. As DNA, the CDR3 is TGTGCTAGCAGCCGCGACAGGGATAATGGCTACACCTTC.

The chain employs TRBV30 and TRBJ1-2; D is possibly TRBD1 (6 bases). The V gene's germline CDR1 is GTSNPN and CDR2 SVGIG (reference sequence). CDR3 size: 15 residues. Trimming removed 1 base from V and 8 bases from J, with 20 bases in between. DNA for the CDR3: TGTGCCTGGAGTGCTTGGGACACCTCCGGAGCAGGCTACACCTTC. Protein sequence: CAWSAWDTSGAGYTF.

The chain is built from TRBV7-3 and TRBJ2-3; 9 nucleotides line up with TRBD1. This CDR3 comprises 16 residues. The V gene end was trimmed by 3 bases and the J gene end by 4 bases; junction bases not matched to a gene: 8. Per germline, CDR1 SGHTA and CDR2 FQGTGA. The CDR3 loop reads CASSFSGQGKADTQYF. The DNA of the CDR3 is TGTGCCAGCAGCTTCTCCGGACAGGGGAAAGCAGATACGCAGTATTTT. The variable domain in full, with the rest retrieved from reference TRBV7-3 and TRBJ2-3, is GAGVSQTPSNKVTEKGKYVELRCDPISGHTALYWYRQSLGQGPEFLIYFQGTGAADDSGLPNDRFFAVRPEGSVSTLKIQRTERGDSAVYLCASSFSGQGKADTQYFGPGTRLTVL.

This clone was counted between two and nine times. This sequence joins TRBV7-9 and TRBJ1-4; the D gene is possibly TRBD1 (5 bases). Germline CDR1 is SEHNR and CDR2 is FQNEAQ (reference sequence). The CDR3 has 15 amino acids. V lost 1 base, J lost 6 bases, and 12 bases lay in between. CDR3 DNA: TGTGCCAGCAGCTTAGTATTGCGGGACTATGAAAAACTGTTTTTT. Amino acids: CASSLVLRDYEKLFF.

The CDR3 region is CASSILADPSYNEQFF. CDR3 DNA sequence: TGTGCCAGTAGTATACTAGCGGACCCCTCCTACAATGAGCAGTTCTTC. This chain links TRBV19 with TRBJ2-1, with 7 nucleotides matching TRBD2. This CDR3 spans 16 amino acids. J lost 0 bases, V lost 2 bases, and 4 bases had no gene match. Germline values: CDR1 LNHDA, CDR2 SQIVND (reference sequence).

CDR3 in DNA: TGTGCCAGCAGCCAAGGACACAAAAACATTCAGTACTTC. Protein sequence: CASSQGHKNIQYF. This chain connects TRBV3-1 (or the pseudogene TRBV3-2) to TRBJ2-4, with D unresolved. The CDR3 has 13 amino acids. Germline values: CDR1 LGHDT, CDR2 YNNKEL (reference sequence). V was clipped by 1 base and J by 3 bases, with 4 bases between them.

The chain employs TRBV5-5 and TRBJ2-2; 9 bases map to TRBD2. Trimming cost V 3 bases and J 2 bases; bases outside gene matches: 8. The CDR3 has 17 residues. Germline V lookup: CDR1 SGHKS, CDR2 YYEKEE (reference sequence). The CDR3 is CASSSPSGGSNTGELFF. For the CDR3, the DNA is TGTGCCAGCAGCTCCCCGAGCGGGGGGTCCAACACCGGGGAGCTGTTTTTT.

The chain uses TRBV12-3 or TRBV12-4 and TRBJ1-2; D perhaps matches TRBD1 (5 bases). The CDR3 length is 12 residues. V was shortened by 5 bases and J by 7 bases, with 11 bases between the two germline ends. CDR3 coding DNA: TGTGCCAGCAGTCTGACAGTGTCTGGCTACACCTTC. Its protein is CASSLTVSGYTF.

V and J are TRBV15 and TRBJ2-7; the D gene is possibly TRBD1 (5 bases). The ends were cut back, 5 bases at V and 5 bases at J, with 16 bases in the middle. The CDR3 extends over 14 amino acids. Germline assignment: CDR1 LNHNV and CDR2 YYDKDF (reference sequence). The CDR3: CATSPRAALNEQYF. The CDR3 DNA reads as TGTGCCACCAGCCCCAGGGCCGCGCTTAACGAGCAGTACTTC.

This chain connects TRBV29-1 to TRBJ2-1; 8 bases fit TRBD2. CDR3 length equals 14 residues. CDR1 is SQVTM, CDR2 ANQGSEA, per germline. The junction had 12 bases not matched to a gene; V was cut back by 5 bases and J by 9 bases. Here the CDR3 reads CSVKPGGSRGEQFF. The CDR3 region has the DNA TGCAGCGTTAAGCCGGGAGGGAGCAGGGGTGAGCAGTTCTTC.

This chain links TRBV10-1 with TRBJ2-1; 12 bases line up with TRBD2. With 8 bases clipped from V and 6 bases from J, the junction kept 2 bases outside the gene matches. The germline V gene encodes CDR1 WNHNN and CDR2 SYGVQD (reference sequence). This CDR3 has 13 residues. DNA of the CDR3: TGCGCCAGCGGGACTAGCGGGTTCAATGAGCAGTTCTTC. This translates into CASGTSGFNEQFF.

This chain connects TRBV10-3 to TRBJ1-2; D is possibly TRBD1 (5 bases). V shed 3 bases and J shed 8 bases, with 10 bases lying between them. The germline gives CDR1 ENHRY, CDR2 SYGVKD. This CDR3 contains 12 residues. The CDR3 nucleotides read TGTGCCATCAGTGATTTGGGGCAAGGCTACACCTTC. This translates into CAISDLGQGYTF.

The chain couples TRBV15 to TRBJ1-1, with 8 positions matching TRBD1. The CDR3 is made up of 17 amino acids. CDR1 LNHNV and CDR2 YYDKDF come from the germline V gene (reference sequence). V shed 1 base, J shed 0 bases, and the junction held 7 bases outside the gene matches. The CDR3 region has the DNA TGTGCCACCAGCAGAGGCGCAGGGGGCAGGGTGAACACTGAAGCTTTCTTT. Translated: CATSRGAGGRVNTEAFF. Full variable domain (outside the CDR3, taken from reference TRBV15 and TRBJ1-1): DAMVIQNPRYQVTQFGKPVTLSCSQTLNHNVMYWYQQKSSQAPKLLFHYYDKDFNNEADTPDNFQSRRPNTSFCFLDIRSPGLGDTAMYLCATSRGAGGRVNTEAFFGQGTRLTVV.

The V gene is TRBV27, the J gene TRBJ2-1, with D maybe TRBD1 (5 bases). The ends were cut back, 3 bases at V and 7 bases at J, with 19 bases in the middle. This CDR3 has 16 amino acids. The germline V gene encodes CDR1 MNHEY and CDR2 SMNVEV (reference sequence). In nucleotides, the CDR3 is TGTGCCAGCAGTTTTTTAGGGGCTCGTTCGGAAAATGAGCAGTTCTTC. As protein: CASSFLGARSENEQFF.

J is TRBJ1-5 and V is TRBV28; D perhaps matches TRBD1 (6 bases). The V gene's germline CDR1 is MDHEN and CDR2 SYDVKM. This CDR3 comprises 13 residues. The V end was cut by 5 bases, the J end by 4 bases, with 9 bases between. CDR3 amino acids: CASSQQGNQPQHF. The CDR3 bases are TGTGCCAGCAGTCAACAGGGTAATCAGCCCCAGCATTTT.

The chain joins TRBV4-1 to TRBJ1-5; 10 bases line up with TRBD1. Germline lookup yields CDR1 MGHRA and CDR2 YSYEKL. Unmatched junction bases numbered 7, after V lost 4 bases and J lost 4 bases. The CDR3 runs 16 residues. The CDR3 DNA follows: TGCGCCAGCAGCCCCGACGGGACAGGGGTAAATCAGCCCCAGCATTTT. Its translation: CASSPDGTGVNQPQHF.

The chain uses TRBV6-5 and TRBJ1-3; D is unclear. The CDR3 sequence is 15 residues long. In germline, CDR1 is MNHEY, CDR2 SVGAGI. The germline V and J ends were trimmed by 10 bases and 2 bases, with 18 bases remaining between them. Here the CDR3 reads CATTRRVLAGNTIYF. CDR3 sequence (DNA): TGTGCCACCACGAGGAGGGTTTTGGCTGGAAACACCATATATTTT.

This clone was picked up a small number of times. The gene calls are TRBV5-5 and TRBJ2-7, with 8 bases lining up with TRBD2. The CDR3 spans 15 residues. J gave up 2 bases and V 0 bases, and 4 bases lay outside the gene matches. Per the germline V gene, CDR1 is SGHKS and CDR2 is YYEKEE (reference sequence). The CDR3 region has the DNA TGTGCCAGCAGCTTGGCCCAAGCGGGGGCCTACGAGCAGTACTTC. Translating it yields CASSLAQAGAYEQYF.

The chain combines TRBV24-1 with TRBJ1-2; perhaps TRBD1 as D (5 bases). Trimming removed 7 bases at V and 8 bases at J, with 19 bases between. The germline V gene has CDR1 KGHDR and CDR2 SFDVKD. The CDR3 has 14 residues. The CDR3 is CATSATGALTGYTF. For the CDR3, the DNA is TGTGCCACCAGCGCTACTGGGGCGTTGACCGGCTACACCTTC.

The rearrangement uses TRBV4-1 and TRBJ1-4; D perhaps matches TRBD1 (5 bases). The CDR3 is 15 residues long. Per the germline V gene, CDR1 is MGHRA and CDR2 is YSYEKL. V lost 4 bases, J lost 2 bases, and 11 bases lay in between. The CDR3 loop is CASSRPGLTNEKLFF. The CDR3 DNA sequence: TGCGCCAGCAGCCGCCCAGGGCTCACTAATGAAAAACTGTTTTTT.

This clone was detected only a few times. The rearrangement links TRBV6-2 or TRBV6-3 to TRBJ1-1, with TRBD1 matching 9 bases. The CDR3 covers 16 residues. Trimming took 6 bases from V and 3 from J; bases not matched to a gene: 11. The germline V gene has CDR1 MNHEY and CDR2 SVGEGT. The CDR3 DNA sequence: TGTGCCAGCAGCCCCGGACAGGGGTTAAAGGACACTGAAGCTTTCTTT. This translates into CASSPGQGLKDTEAFF.

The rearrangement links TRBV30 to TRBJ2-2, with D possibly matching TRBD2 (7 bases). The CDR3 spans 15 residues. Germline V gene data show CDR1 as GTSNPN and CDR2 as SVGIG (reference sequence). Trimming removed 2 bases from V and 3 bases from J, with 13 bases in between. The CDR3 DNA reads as TGTGCCTGGAGTCCCGGGGGGCTGGACACCGGGGAGCTGTTTTTT. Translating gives CAWSPGGLDTGELFF.

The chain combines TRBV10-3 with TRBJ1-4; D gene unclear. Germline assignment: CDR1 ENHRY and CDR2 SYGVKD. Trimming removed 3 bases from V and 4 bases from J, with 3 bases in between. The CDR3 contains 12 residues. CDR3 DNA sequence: TGTGCCATCAGTGACAATAATGAAAAACTGTTTTTT. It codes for CAISDNNEKLFF.

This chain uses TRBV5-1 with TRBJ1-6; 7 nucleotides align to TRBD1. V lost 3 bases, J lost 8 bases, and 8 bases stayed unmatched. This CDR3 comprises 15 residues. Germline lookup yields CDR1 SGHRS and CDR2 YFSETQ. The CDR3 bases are TGCGCCAGCAGCTCTGGACAGGAAGGATATTCACCCCTCCACTTT. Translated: CASSSGQEGYSPLHF.

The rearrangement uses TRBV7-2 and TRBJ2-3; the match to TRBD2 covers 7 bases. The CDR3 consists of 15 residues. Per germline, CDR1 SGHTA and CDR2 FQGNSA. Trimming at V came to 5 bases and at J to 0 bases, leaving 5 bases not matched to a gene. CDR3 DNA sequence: TGTGCCAGCAGCGCAGCGGGGACTAGCACAGATACGCAGTATTTT. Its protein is CASSAAGTSTDTQYF.

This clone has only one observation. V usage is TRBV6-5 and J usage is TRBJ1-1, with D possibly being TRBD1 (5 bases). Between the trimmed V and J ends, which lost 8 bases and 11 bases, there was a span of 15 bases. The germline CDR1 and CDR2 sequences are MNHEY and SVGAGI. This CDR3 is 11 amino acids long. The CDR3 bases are TGTGCCAGCTGCACTCAGGGTCAGGCTTTCTTT. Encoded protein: CASCTQGQAFF.

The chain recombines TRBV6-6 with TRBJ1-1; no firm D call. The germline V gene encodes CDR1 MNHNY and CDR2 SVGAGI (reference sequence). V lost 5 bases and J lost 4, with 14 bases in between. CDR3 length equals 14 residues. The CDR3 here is CASSANLEGTEAFF. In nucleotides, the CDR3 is TGTGCCAGCAGTGCTAACCTGGAGGGCACTGAAGCTTTCTTT.